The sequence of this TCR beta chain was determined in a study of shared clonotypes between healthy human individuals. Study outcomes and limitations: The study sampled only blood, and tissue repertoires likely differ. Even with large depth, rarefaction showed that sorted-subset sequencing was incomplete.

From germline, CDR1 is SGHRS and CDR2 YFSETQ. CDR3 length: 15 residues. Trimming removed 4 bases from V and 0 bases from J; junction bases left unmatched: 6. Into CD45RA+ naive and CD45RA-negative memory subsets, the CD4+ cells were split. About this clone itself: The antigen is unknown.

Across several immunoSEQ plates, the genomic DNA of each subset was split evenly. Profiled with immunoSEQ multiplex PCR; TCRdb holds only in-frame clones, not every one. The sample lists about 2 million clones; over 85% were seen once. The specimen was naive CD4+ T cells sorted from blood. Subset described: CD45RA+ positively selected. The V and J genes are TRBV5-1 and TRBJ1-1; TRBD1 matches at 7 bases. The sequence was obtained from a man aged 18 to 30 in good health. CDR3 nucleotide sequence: TGCGCCAGCAGCCCCGGGACAGTAATGAACACTGAAGCTTTCTTT. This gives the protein CASSPGTVMNTEAFF.